This record concerns one T cell receptor (beta chain) sequence. Its matching antigen is unknown. The data were taken from a study of T cells in localized non-small cell lung cancer. The study's findings and limits: Paired adjacent lung recovered a median about 60 of the top 100 tumor clones. It was uninvolved adjacent lung that showed the highest T cell clonality, exceeding tumor.

Sequenced by immunoSEQ multiplex PCR; TCRdb stores in-frame clones only, minus some. This sample has tens of thousands of clones, with roughly 84% found just once. Trimming shortened V by 3 bases and J by 5 bases, and 9 bases separated the two germline ends. The CDR3 totals 13 residues. CDR1 and CDR2 (germline): LGHNA, YNFKEQ. This rearrangement joins TRBV4-2 to TRBJ2-3, with D tentatively TRBD1 or TRBD2 (5 bases each). This specimen was PBMCs, taken before any cancer treatment. This TCR came from a woman between 40 and 69 years old with stage II squamous cell lung carcinoma. The CDR3, as DNA: TGTGCCAGCAGCCACGAGGGGAGAGATACGCAGTATTTT. Amino acid sequence: CASSHEGRDTQYF.